Listed below are T cell receptor beta chains from one sample, sequenced in a study of CD8 T cells in Susac syndrome. TCRdb re-called the immunoSEQ multiplex PCR reads with MiXCR, one entry per CDR3 protein. The sample records 150,000 to 200,000 distinct CDR3 sequences, approximately 94% being singletons. The sequencing input was CD4+ T cells from PBMCs. The receptors here all came from a human donor in good health. The CDR3 runs from the conserved cysteine through the conserved F or W. The D gene is left open where the match is weak. Clone size is shown for a subset of rows, as once, few, many or a class of expanded clone.

len: 14
abundance: -
j_gene: TRBJ2-3
v_gene: TRBV24-1
d_gene: TRBD2
CDR3nt: TGTGCCACCAGTCCTAGCGGGAGCACAGATACGCAGTATTTT
CDR3aa: CATSPSGSTDTQYF

len: 13
abundance: few
j_gene: TRBJ2-7
v_gene: TRBV20-1
d_gene: TRBD2
CDR3nt: TGCAGTGCTCGACGGGAGGGCCCCTACGAGCAGTACTTC
CDR3aa: CSARREGPYEQYF

len: 18
abundance: -
j_gene: TRBJ2-1
v_gene: TRBV6-2/TRBV6-3
d_gene: TRBD2
CDR3nt: TGTGCCAGCAGTTACTCGAAGGGGCGGCTAGCGGGAGTCAATGAGCAGTTCTTC
CDR3aa: CASSYSKGRLAGVNEQFF

len: 12
abundance: -
j_gene: TRBJ2-5
v_gene: TRBV29-1
d_gene: TRBD1
CDR3nt: TGCAGCGTTGAACTGGACAGGAGGACCCAGTACTTC
CDR3aa: CSVELDRRTQYF

len: 16
abundance: once
j_gene: TRBJ2-7
v_gene: TRBV6-1
d_gene: TRBD2
CDR3nt: TGTGCCAGCAGTAGGGGATTTATAGCGGGTTCCTACGAGCAGTACTTC
CDR3aa: CASSRGFIAGSYEQYF

len: 14
abundance: -
j_gene: TRBJ1-5
v_gene: TRBV29-1
d_gene: -
CDR3nt: TGCAGCGTTTTGACGGGGGGGGCTAATCAGCCCCAGCATTTT
CDR3aa: CSVLTGGANQPQHF

len: 12
abundance: -
j_gene: TRBJ2-1
v_gene: TRBV3-1
d_gene: -
CDR3nt: TGTGCCAGCAGCCAAGAGAACTCGGGCCGGTTCTTC
CDR3aa: CASSQENSGRFF

len: 16
abundance: -
j_gene: TRBJ2-1
v_gene: TRBV30
d_gene: TRBD2
CDR3nt: TGTGCCTGGAGTGGACGTAGAACGGCGGGAGGGGGTGAGCAGTTCTTC
CDR3aa: CAWSGRRTAGGGEQFF

len: 17
abundance: -
j_gene: TRBJ2-1
v_gene: TRBV4-3
d_gene: TRBD2
CDR3nt: TGCGCCAGCAGCCAAGACCTGGGACTAGGCCCCTACAATGAGCAGTTCTTC
CDR3aa: CASSQDLGLGPYNEQFF

len: 13
abundance: -
j_gene: TRBJ1-2
v_gene: TRBV20-1
d_gene: -
CDR3nt: TGCAGACCCCGGGCAGATACTAACTATGGCTACACCTTC
CDR3aa: CRPRADTNYGYTF

len: 11
abundance: -
j_gene: TRBJ2-1
v_gene: TRBV6-5
d_gene: TRBD1
CDR3nt: TGTGCCAGCACCAAGGGGGCTGAGCAGTTCTTC
CDR3aa: CASTKGAEQFF

len: 11
abundance: once
j_gene: TRBJ2-4
v_gene: TRBV3-1
d_gene: -
CDR3nt: TGTGCCAGCAGCCGGACCAACATTCAGTACTTC
CDR3aa: CASSRTNIQYF

len: 13
abundance: -
j_gene: TRBJ1-2
v_gene: TRBV29-1
d_gene: TRBD1
CDR3nt: TGCAGCGTTGGGAGCGGGACAGGGGCAACCTACACCTTC
CDR3aa: CSVGSGTGATYTF

len: 13
abundance: -
j_gene: TRBJ2-7
v_gene: TRBV9
d_gene: -
CDR3nt: TGTGCCAGCAGCGTAAGACAGGTTTCCGAGCAGTACTTC
CDR3aa: CASSVRQVSEQYF

len: 15
abundance: -
j_gene: TRBJ2-5
v_gene: TRBV13
d_gene: TRBD2
CDR3nt: TGTGCCAGCAGTACTCTAGCGGGAGGGCGAGAGACCCAGTACTTC
CDR3aa: CASSTLAGGRETQYF

len: 12
abundance: -
j_gene: TRBJ2-7
v_gene: TRBV29-1
d_gene: TRBD1
CDR3nt: TGCAGCGTGGCGACAGGGTACTACGAGCAGTACTTC
CDR3aa: CSVATGYYEQYF

len: 16
abundance: -
j_gene: TRBJ1-2
v_gene: TRBV3-1
d_gene: -
CDR3nt: TGTGCCAGCAGCCCCCCGCAAACGGGTCCCCGCTATGGCTACACCTTC
CDR3aa: CASSPPQTGPRYGYTF

len: 11
abundance: -
j_gene: TRBJ1-4
v_gene: TRBV29-1
d_gene: -
CDR3nt: TGCAGCGTTGAAGCCAGCGGAAAACTGTTTTTT
CDR3aa: CSVEASGKLFF

len: 13
abundance: -
j_gene: TRBJ2-3
v_gene: TRBV6-1
d_gene: -
CDR3nt: TGTGCCAGCAGTGCGATACAACGGGATACGCAGTATTTT
CDR3aa: CASSAIQRDTQYF

len: 14
abundance: once
j_gene: TRBJ2-1
v_gene: TRBV29-1
d_gene: -
CDR3nt: TGCAGCGTTGACGTCCAGCCATCCCGGAATGAGCAGTTCTTC
CDR3aa: CSVDVQPSRNEQFF

len: 13
abundance: -
j_gene: TRBJ1-2
v_gene: TRBV18
d_gene: -
CDR3nt: TGTGCCAGCTCACCGTCCGGGACACCGAGCTACACCTTC
CDR3aa: CASSPSGTPSYTF

len: 14
abundance: -
j_gene: TRBJ1-1
v_gene: TRBV29-1
d_gene: TRBD1
CDR3nt: TGCAGCGTTGAGGGACAGTGGGGAGTCACTGAAGCTTTCTTT
CDR3aa: CSVEGQWGVTEAFF